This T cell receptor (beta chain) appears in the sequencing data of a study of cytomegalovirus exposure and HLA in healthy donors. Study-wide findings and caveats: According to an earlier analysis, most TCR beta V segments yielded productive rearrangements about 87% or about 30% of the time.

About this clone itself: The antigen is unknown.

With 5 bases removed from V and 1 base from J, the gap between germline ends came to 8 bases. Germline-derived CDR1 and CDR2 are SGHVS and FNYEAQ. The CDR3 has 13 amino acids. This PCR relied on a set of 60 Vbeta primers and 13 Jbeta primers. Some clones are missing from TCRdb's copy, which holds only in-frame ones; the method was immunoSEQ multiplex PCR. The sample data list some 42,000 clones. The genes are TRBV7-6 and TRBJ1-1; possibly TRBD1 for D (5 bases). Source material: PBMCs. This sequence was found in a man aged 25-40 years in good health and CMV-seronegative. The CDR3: CASSGDRNTEAFF. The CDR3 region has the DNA TGTGCCAGCAGCGGAGACAGGAACACTGAAGCTTTCTTT.